These T cell receptor beta chains were read from a single sample in a study of T cells in Graves' hyperthyroidism and ophthalmopathy. Each CDR3 protein gets one entry after TCRdb re-called the multiplex PCR reads with MiXCR. The data contain around 250,000 distinct CDR3 sequences, roughly 15% of them singletons. The sequenced sample consisted of blood. These receptors all stem from a woman aged 40 to 50 with Graves' hyperthyroidism that later progressed to Graves' ophthalmopathy. Both conserved end residues are part of each CDR3. The D gene is left open where the match is weak. Clone sizes are given selectively: once, few, many, or a class where the clone is expanded.

clone_size	v_call	j_call	d_call	cdr3_aa	cdr3_nt
many	TRBV19	TRBJ2-3	-	CASSIGDRRTDTQYF	TGTGCCAGTAGTATCGGAGACAGGCGCACAGATACGCAGTATTTT
-	TRBV5-1	TRBJ2-3	-	CASSPTSSTGDTQYF	TGCGCCAGCAGCCCTACTAGTTCTACCGGGGATACGCAGTATTTT
many	TRBV2	TRBJ2-7	-	CASSEEAGEQYF	TGTGCCAGCAGTGAAGAAGCGGGCGAGCAGTACTTC
many	TRBV28	TRBJ2-7	-	CASSLDLGAWGEQYF	TGTGCCAGCAGTTTAGATTTGGGGGCCTGGGGTGAGCAGTACTTC
many	TRBV5-1	TRBJ2-2	-	CASSLEGTTGELFF	TGCGCCAGCAGCTTGGAAGGTACCACCGGGGAGCTGTTTTTT
many	TRBV2	TRBJ1-1	-	CVSLEDTNTEAFF	TGTGTCTCCCTAGAGGACACGAACACTGAAGCTTTCTTT
many	TRBV13	TRBJ1-4	-	CASSLGGELNEKLFF	TGTGCCAGCTCTCTCGGGGGGGAGCTAAATGAAAAACTGTTTTTT
many	TRBV7-8	TRBJ2-1	-	CASSLARTEEQFF	TGTGCCAGCAGCTTGGCCAGGACCGAAGAGCAGTTCTTC
-	TRBV4-1	TRBJ2-7	TRBD1	CASSQGSGQGPYEQYF	TGCGCCAGCAGCCAAGGTTCCGGACAGGGACCCTACGAGCAGTACTTC
many	TRBV28	TRBJ1-6	-	CASTDGENNSPLHF	TGTGCCAGCACCGACGGGGAGAATAATTCACCCCTCCACTTT
many	TRBV6-1	TRBJ2-7	TRBD2	CASTVAGTSIGYEQYF	TGTGCCAGCACCGTGGCCGGGACTAGCATAGGCTACGAGCAGTACTTC
many	TRBV12-3/TRBV12-4	TRBJ2-1	-	CASSLGGDYNEQFF	TGTGCCAGCAGTTTAGGGGGCGACTACAATGAGCAGTTCTTC
few	TRBV10-3	TRBJ1-1	-	CAIQVGINTEAFF	TGTGCCATCCAGGTGGGAATAAACACTGAAGCTTTCTTT
many	TRBV11-2	TRBJ2-3	-	CASSLGGFTDTQYF	TGTGCCAGCAGCTTGGGCGGTTTCACAGATACGCAGTATTTT
many	TRBV27	TRBJ2-1	-	CASSLLSYGDEQFF	TGTGCCAGCAGTTTACTATCATACGGTGATGAGCAGTTCTTC
-	TRBV6-2/TRBV6-3	TRBJ2-2	TRBD2	CASSYEPLAGANTGELFF	TGTGCCAGCAGTTACGAGCCCCTAGCGGGAGCGAACACCGGGGAGCTGTTTTTT
many	TRBV2	TRBJ1-1	-	CASSEQGLTEAFF	TGTGCCAGCAGTGAACAGGGGTTGACTGAAGCTTTCTTT
many	TRBV6-1	TRBJ2-5	TRBD2	CASNPLFGRGQETQYF	TGTGCCAGCAATCCTCTTTTCGGGAGGGGGCAAGAGACCCAGTACTTC
many	TRBV30	TRBJ1-5	-	CAWSAMNQPQHF	TGTGCCTGGAGTGCCATGAATCAGCCCCAGCATTTT
many	TRBV27	TRBJ2-7	-	CASSPTMGSYEQYF	TGTGCCAGCAGTCCAACCATGGGGAGTTACGAGCAGTACTTC
-	TRBV5-8	TRBJ1-1	TRBD1	CASSFIRGRTEAFF	TGTGCCAGCAGCTTCATAAGGGGGCGGACTGAAGCTTTCTTT
many	TRBV28	TRBJ2-1	-	CASSFKDEQFF	TGTGCCAGCAGTTTCAAGGATGAGCAGTTCTTC
-	TRBV5-1	TRBJ2-1	TRBD2	CASSLVPGLAGGPDEQFF	TGCGCCAGCAGCTTGGTCCCGGGACTAGCGGGAGGGCCCGATGAGCAGTTCTTC
-	TRBV10-3	TRBJ2-3	TRBD2	CAISDLQSGRASDTQYF	TGTGCCATCAGTGATTTGCAAAGCGGGAGGGCCTCAGATACGCAGTATTTT
many	TRBV5-1	TRBJ2-7	-	CASSPTLGSEQYF	TGCGCCAGCAGCCCGACGCTAGGGAGCGAGCAGTACTTC
many	TRBV28	TRBJ2-7	TRBD2	CASSHGLVRDYEQYF	TGTGCCAGCAGCCACGGACTAGTTAGAGACTACGAGCAGTACTTC
many	TRBV27	TRBJ2-6	-	CASSLSGANVLTF	TGTGCCAGCAGTTTATCCGGGGCCAACGTCCTGACTTTC
few	TRBV5-1	TRBJ2-2	TRBD1	CASGSGTANTGELFF	TGCGCCAGTGGGTCCGGGACAGCCAACACCGGGGAGCTGTTTTTT
-	TRBV20-1	TRBJ2-7	TRBD1	CSARDRGFRDRAYEQYF	TGCAGTGCTAGAGATCGAGGTTTTCGGGACAGAGCCTACGAGCAGTACTTC
many	TRBV11-2	TRBJ1-4	TRBD1	CASSRPGRGHEKLFF	TGTGCCAGCAGTCGACCGGGGAGGGGGCATGAAAAACTGTTTTTT
-	TRBV2	TRBJ2-1	TRBD2	CASSAWTSGRSEQFF	TGTGCCAGCAGTGCGTGGACTAGCGGGAGGAGTGAGCAGTTCTTC
many	TRBV20-1	TRBJ2-7	TRBD2	CSARDAGGPNEQYF	TGCAGTGCTAGGGACGCGGGAGGGCCGAACGAGCAGTACTTC
few	TRBV4-1	TRBJ1-5	-	CASSQGGRQNQPQHF	TGCGCCAGCAGCCAAGGGGGTAGACAGAATCAGCCCCAGCATTTT
many	TRBV6-1	TRBJ2-1	TRBD2	CASRESGGRVYNEQFF	TGTGCCAGCAGGGAGTCAGGAGGGAGGGTCTACAATGAGCAGTTCTTC
once	TRBV7-9	TRBJ1-3	-	CASSPKGLGNTIYF	TGTGCCAGCAGCCCGAAGGGGCTCGGAAACACCATATATTTT
many	TRBV28	TRBJ1-1	-	CASSLQRWGAPNTEAFF	TGTGCCAGCAGTCTCCAACGTTGGGGGGCTCCGAACACTGAAGCTTTCTTT
many	TRBV9	TRBJ2-1	-	CASSVGGRYVYNEQFF	TGTGCCAGCAGCGTAGGGGGTAGATACGTCTACAATGAGCAGTTCTTC
many	TRBV2	TRBJ2-1	TRBD2	CASRGFFTSGSKGHGYNEQFF	TGTGCCAGCAGAGGCTTTTTTACTAGCGGGAGTAAGGGCCATGGGTACAATGAGCAGTTCTTC
many	TRBV19	TRBJ2-7	TRBD2	CASSTLAESYEQYF	TGTGCCAGTAGTACCCTAGCGGAGAGCTACGAGCAGTACTTC
-	TRBV18	TRBJ2-1	-	CASSPWDGNEQFF	TGTGCCAGCTCACCTTGGGACGGCAATGAGCAGTTCTTC
many	TRBV5-1	TRBJ2-5	-	CASTVRERETQYF	TGCGCCAGTACCGTCCGGGAGAGAGAGACCCAGTACTTC
-	TRBV19	TRBJ1-5	-	CASSPRAAGSNQPQHF	TGTGCCAGTAGTCCCAGGGCGGCCGGGAGCAATCAGCCCCAGCATTTT
many	TRBV6-1	TRBJ1-6	-	CASRPRLSASPLHF	TGTGCCAGCAGGCCTAGACTGTCAGCATCACCCCTCCACTTT
few	TRBV5-1	TRBJ2-2	TRBD2	CASSRTSSTTGELFF	TGCGCCAGCAGCCGGACTAGTTCTACTACCGGGGAGCTGTTTTTT
few	TRBV29-1	TRBJ1-4	-	CSVPEGGEKLFF	TGCAGCGTTCCTGAGGGTGGTGAAAAACTGTTTTTT